This is a list of T cell receptor beta chains from one sample in a study of cytomegalovirus exposure and HLA in healthy donors. Data came from immunoSEQ multiplex PCR; TCRdb stores just in-frame clones and leaves some out. The sample holds 130,000 to 150,000 clones. The specimen sequenced was PBMCs. The origin of the receptors is a woman in her forties or fifties in good health and CMV-seronegative. CDR3s include the opening cysteine and the closing phenylalanine or tryptophan. The D gene is left open where the match is weak.

j_call,v_call,d_call,cdr3_aa,cdr3_nt
TRBJ2-2,TRBV27,TRBD1,CASTRTGGTGELFF,TGTGCCAGCACCCGGACAGGGGGGACCGGGGAGCTGTTTTTT
TRBJ1-1,TRBV5-1,TRBD1,CASSIRQGLNTEAFF,TGCGCCAGCAGCATACGACAGGGATTGAACACTGAAGCTTTCTTT
TRBJ2-4,TRBV28,-,CASSFGQGVIQYF,TGTGCCAGCAGTTTCGGGCAGGGTGTCATTCAGTACTTC
TRBJ1-5,TRBV18,-,CASSLSGGNQPQHF,TGTGCCAGCTCACTGAGCGGGGGAAATCAGCCCCAGCATTTT
TRBJ1-3,TRBV10-3,-,CASIDAGGPGNTIYF,TGTGCCTCCATCGATGCCGGCGGGCCCGGAAACACCATATATTTT
TRBJ2-5,TRBV4-1,TRBD1,CASSLKPDREETQYF,TGCGCCAGCAGCTTAAAACCCGACAGGGAAGAGACCCAGTACTTC
TRBJ2-5,TRBV15,-,CATAEGQVADQETQYF,TGTGCCACCGCCGAAGGTCAGGTAGCGGACCAAGAGACCCAGTACTTC
TRBJ2-3,TRBV28,TRBD2,CASRGLAGPSTDTQYF,TGTGCCAGCAGGGGACTAGCGGGGCCTAGCACAGATACGCAGTATTTT
TRBJ1-1,TRBV4-2,TRBD1,CASSQEIETGGRNTEAFF,TGTGCCAGCAGCCAAGAAATAGAGACAGGGGGCCGAAACACTGAAGCTTTCTTT
TRBJ1-1,TRBV30,-,CAWGTGGTEAFF,TGTGCCTGGGGCACAGGAGGGACTGAAGCTTTCTTT
TRBJ1-6,TRBV5-4,TRBD1,CASKIGQGNSPLHF,TGTGCCAGCAAGATTGGACAGGGAAATTCACCCCTCCACTTT
TRBJ2-1,TRBV4-2,TRBD2,CASSQDRLGGGAGNEQFF,TGTGCCAGCAGCCAAGATCGTCTTGGCGGGGGGGCTGGCAATGAGCAGTTCTTC
TRBJ2-7,TRBV11-1,-,CASSLARTALTYEQYF,TGTGCCAGCAGCTTAGCCCGGACAGCGCTTACCTACGAGCAGTACTTC
TRBJ2-7,TRBV18,TRBD1,CASSPPRTGGLSYEQYF,TGTGCCAGCTCACCACCGCGGACAGGGGGCCTCTCCTACGAGCAGTACTTC
TRBJ1-2,TRBV29-1,TRBD1,CSVADGTGEGGYTF,TGCAGCGTTGCTGACGGGACAGGGGAAGGTGGCTACACCTTC
TRBJ1-1,TRBV6-1,TRBD1,CASSEMSGGISEAFF,TGTGCCAGCAGTGAAATGTCAGGGGGCATCTCTGAAGCTTTCTTT
TRBJ1-1,TRBV15,-,CATSRDWAAGLVAEAFF,TGTGCCACCAGCAGAGATTGGGCAGCTGGACTCGTGGCTGAAGCTTTCTTT
TRBJ2-7,TRBV5-1,TRBD2,CASSLDPAGPYEQYF,TGCGCCAGCAGCTTGGACCCAGCGGGGCCGTACGAGCAGTACTTC
TRBJ1-1,TRBV7-3,-,CASSFNRDTEAFF,TGTGCCAGCAGCTTTAATCGGGACACTGAAGCTTTCTTT
TRBJ2-1,TRBV29-1,TRBD2,CSVVGLAGVGYNEQFF,TGCAGCGTGGTGGGACTAGCGGGAGTTGGGTACAATGAGCAGTTCTTC
TRBJ1-3,TRBV6-5,-,CASSFGRRGNTIYF,TGTGCCAGCAGTTTCGGACGGAGGGGAAACACCATATATTTT
TRBJ2-7,TRBV10-3,-,CAISESREQYF,TGTGCCATCAGTGAGTCGAGAGAGCAGTACTTC
TRBJ2-7,TRBV18,TRBD1,CASSNSGQGYEQYF,TGTGCCAGCTCAAATTCGGGACAGGGTTACGAGCAGTACTTC
TRBJ2-7,TRBV19,TRBD2,CASKVAGGSREQYF,TGTGCCAGCAAGGTAGCGGGAGGATCCCGCGAGCAGTACTTC
TRBJ2-7,TRBV5-1,TRBD1,CASSRGTASYEQYF,TGCGCCAGCAGCCGTGGGACAGCTTCCTACGAGCAGTACTTC
TRBJ2-3,TRBV28,TRBD2,CASSLLSVAGEADTQYF,TGTGCCAGCAGTTTATTGTCAGTTGCGGGGGAAGCAGATACGCAGTATTTT
TRBJ1-1,TRBV6-5,-,CASIPQGLVTEAFF,TGTGCCAGCATACCTCAGGGGCTAGTCACTGAAGCTTTCTTT
TRBJ1-1,TRBV5-4,-,CASSREGTEAFF,TGTGCCAGCAGCCGGGAAGGGACTGAAGCTTTCTTT
TRBJ1-4,TRBV19,TRBD1,CASSRNRDRGNEKLFF,TGTGCCAGTAGTCGTAACCGGGACAGGGGGAATGAAAAACTGTTTTTT
TRBJ2-3,TRBV4-3,-,CASSQDKAGLGTDTQYF,TGCGCCAGCAGCCAAGATAAGGCGGGATTGGGCACAGATACGCAGTATTTT
TRBJ2-1,TRBV4-3,TRBD2,CASGREAYNEQFF,TGCGCCAGCGGGAGGGAGGCCTACAATGAGCAGTTCTTC
TRBJ2-7,TRBV4-3,-,CASSQGWGPYEQYF,TGCGCCAGCAGCCAAGGGTGGGGGCCCTACGAGCAGTACTTC
TRBJ1-3,TRBV5-1,TRBD1,CASSLPQGAGRNTIYF,TGCGCCAGCAGCTTGCCACAGGGGGCAGGTAGAAACACCATATATTTT
TRBJ2-7,TRBV4-2,-,CASSQRTGEQYF,TGTGCCAGCAGCCAGCGAACAGGGGAGCAGTACTTC
TRBJ2-1,TRBV7-9,TRBD2,CASSPASGRRQEQFF,TGTGCCAGCAGCCCGGCTAGCGGGAGGAGGCAGGAGCAGTTCTTC
TRBJ2-3,TRBV5-1,-,CASSEDTGSTDTQYF,TGCGCCAGCAGCGAGGATACAGGCAGCACAGATACGCAGTATTTT
TRBJ2-7,TRBV30,TRBD1,CAWSPGQGFAYEQYF,TGTGCCTGGAGCCCGGGACAGGGATTCGCCTACGAGCAGTACTTC
TRBJ1-4,TRBV6-4,-,CASSDGGSRLFF,TGTGCCAGCAGTGACGGGGGGAGTCGACTGTTTTTT
TRBJ1-2,TRBV4-1,-,CASSQEGWSGYTF,TGCGCCAGCAGCCAGGAGGGGTGGAGTGGCTACACCTTC
TRBJ2-3,TRBV28,TRBD1,CASSPFLQGRDTQYF,TGTGCCAGCAGTCCATTTTTACAGGGGAGAGATACGCAGTATTTT
TRBJ2-5,TRBV6-6,TRBD2,CASSGGAKETQYF,TGTGCCAGCAGCGGGGGGGCGAAAGAGACCCAGTACTTC
TRBJ2-3,TRBV9,-,CASSVNGGWLDTQYF,TGTGCCAGCAGCGTAAATGGGGGCTGGTTAGATACGCAGTATTTT
TRBJ2-5,TRBV28,-,CASSFKTQYF,TGTGCCAGCAGTTTCAAGACCCAGTACTTC
TRBJ2-5,TRBV2,-,CASKLERQETQYF,TGTGCCAGCAAATTGGAGCGGCAAGAGACCCAGTACTTC
TRBJ1-2,TRBV30,-,CAWGPFAGYTF,TGTGCCTGGGGGCCTTTTGCTGGCTACACCTTC
TRBJ1-4,TRBV27,-,CASRRRATNEKLFF,TGTGCCAGCAGACGTCGAGCAACTAATGAAAAACTGTTTTTT
TRBJ2-3,TRBV6-1,-,CASSDWRRGDTQYF,TGTGCCAGCAGTGACTGGCGGCGCGGAGATACGCAGTATTTT
TRBJ1-4,TRBV27,TRBD1,CASSGPGTAHVTNEKLFF,TGTGCCAGCAGTGGGCCCGGGACAGCGCATGTAACTAATGAAAAACTGTTTTTT
TRBJ1-2,TRBV4-1,TRBD1,CASSQVGGTGGFGYTF,TGCGCCAGCAGCCAAGTGGGCGGGACAGGGGGCTTTGGCTACACCTTC
TRBJ2-7,TRBV5-1,TRBD2,CASSWALAGATYEQYF,TGCGCCAGCAGCTGGGCCCTAGCGGGAGCGACCTACGAGCAGTACTTC
TRBJ1-1,TRBV9,-,CASSGAGRSTEAFF,TGTGCCAGCAGCGGAGCAGGGAGGAGTACTGAAGCTTTCTTT
TRBJ2-7,TRBV5-1,TRBD1,CASIGAVHRGSVRDEQYF,TGCGCCAGCATAGGGGCCGTCCACAGGGGCTCAGTTCGGGACGAGCAGTACTTC
TRBJ2-5,TRBV18,TRBD2,CASSRGLAGETQYF,TGTGCCAGCTCACGGGGACTAGCGGGAGAGACCCAGTACTTC
TRBJ2-3,TRBV7-3,-,CASSTGGEDTQYF,TGTGCCAGCAGCACAGGAGGGGAAGATACGCAGTATTTT
TRBJ2-7,TRBV11-2,-,CASSLDREIYEQYF,TGTGCCAGCAGCTTAGATCGGGAGATCTACGAGCAGTACTTC